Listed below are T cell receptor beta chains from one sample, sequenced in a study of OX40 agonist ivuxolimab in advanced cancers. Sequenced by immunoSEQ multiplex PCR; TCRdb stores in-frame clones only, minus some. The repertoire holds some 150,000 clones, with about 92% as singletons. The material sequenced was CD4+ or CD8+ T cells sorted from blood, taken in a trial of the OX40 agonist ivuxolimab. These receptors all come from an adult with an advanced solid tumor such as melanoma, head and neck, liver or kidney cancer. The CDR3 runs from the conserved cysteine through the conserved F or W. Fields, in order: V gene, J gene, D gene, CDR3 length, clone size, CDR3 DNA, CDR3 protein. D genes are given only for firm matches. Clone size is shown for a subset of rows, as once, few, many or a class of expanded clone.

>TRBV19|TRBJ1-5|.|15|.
TGTGCCAGTAGTATAGCTGGGGGATTGGGACAGCCCCAGCATTTT
CASSIAGGLGQPQHF
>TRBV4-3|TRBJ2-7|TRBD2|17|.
TGCGCCAGCAGCCAAGGACTAGCGGGAGGTATGTCCTACGAGCAGTACTTC
CASSQGLAGGMSYEQYF
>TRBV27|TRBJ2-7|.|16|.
TGTGCCAGCAGTTTCTCATACCCACGACAGACCTACGAGCAGTACTTC
CASSFSYPRQTYEQYF
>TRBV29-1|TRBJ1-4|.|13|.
TGCAGCGGGGGGGGTCCAACTAATGAAAAACTGTTTTTT
CSGGGPTNEKLFF
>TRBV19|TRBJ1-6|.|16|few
TGTGCCAGTAGTGTGCTCAGGGACCCTGGAGGATCACCCCTCCACTTT
CASSVLRDPGGSPLHF
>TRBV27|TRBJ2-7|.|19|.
TGTGCCAGCAGTTTTAACCCGACTAAGGGGGTACTAGAGCGGGACGAGCAGTACTTC
CASSFNPTKGVLERDEQYF
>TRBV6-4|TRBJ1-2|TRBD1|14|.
TGTGCCAGCAGTGATAAGGGGGCATTGAGTGGCTACACCTTC
CASSDKGALSGYTF
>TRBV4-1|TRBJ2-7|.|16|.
TGCGCCAGCAGCCCTACCGGGACTCCTTTTATCTACGAGCAGTACTTC
CASSPTGTPFIYEQYF
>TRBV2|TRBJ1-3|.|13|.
TGTGCCAGCAAAGCCGCAGGCGGAAACACCATATATTTT
CASKAAGGNTIYF
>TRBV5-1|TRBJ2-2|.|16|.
TGCGCCAGCAGCCCCGGCTGGGAGGAGCTTGTCGGGGAGCTGTTTTTT
CASSPGWEELVGELFF
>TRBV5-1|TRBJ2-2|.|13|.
TGCGCCAGCAGCCCGGACTCCACCGGGGAGCTGTTTTTT
CASSPDSTGELFF
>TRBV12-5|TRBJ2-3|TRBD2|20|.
TGTGCTAGTGGTGACCCCATTCCGGGACTAGCGGGGGGGCCGTCAGATACGCAGTATTTT
CASGDPIPGLAGGPSDTQYF
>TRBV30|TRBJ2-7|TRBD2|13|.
TGTGCAACACTAGCGGGAGATGGGTACGAGCAGTACTTC
CATLAGDGYEQYF
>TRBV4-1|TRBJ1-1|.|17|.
TGCGCCAGCAGCCAGCCTGGACGGGTGAAGGGAAACACTGAAGCTTTCTTT
CASSQPGRVKGNTEAFF
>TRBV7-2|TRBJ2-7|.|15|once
TGTGCCAGCAGCTTAGACGGGGGAGGTCACTACGAGCAGTACTTC
CASSLDGGGHYEQYF
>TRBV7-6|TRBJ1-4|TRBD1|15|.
TGTGCCAGCAGCTCCAACCGGGACAGGACCGAAAAACTGTTTTTT
CASSSNRDRTEKLFF
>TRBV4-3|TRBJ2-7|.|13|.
TGCGCCAGCAGCCAAGATTACAACTACGAGCAGTACTTC
CASSQDYNYEQYF